This TCR beta chain is drawn from a study of T cell repertoires in cytomegalovirus infection. At the level of the study: HLA-B-restricted CMV epitopes that are well studied were used alongside recently identified HLA-C-restricted ones. It was the public TCR beta signatures that indicated both CMV infection and matching HLA type. Study-wide results and limits: Carriers of CMV and the relevant HLA type were discriminated by public TCR beta frequency. The ex vivo response was dominated by HLA-C-restricted CMV-specific TCR beta clonotypes.

TCRdb reanalysed the reads using MiXCR and keeps one entry per CDR3 protein. The sample has about 480,000 distinct CDR3 sequences; about 33% are singletons. V was pared by 9 bases and J by 6 bases, with 1 base of the junction left unmatched. Germline V gene data show CDR1 as KGHDR and CDR2 as SFDVKD. The CDR3 is 11 residues long. To note about this clonotype: Its antigen is undetermined.

The chain couples TRBV24-1 to TRBJ2-3, with 8 bases lining up with TRBD2. The clonotype comes from a human donor in good health (CMV status not recorded). Some clones in this sample may be carry-over from other donors' samples. The material was cultured PBMCs, obtained from culture after CMV antigen stimulation. The DNA for the CDR3 is TGTGCCACCCGGGAGGGGGATACGCAGTATTTT. The encoded protein is CATREGDTQYF.